The TCR beta chain described here comes from a study of blood T cell repertoires in COVID-19. Study summary: PBMCs, B-cell-depleted T cells, or T cells were the source of the cDNA or gDNA that made up the material.

Here immunoSEQ multiplex PCR was the method, and the copy in TCRdb shows in-frame clones only, minus some. The sample has around 140,000 clones; around 89% are singletons. V dropped 2 bases and J dropped 12; count of bases not matched to a gene: 11. Per the germline V gene, CDR1 is MDHEN and CDR2 is SYDVKM. The CDR3 is 16 residues long. The TCR originated in a man aged 50 or older with acute or convalescent COVID-19. Sequenced input: peripheral blood. The V and J genes are TRBV28 and TRBJ2-6, with 9 bases lining up with TRBD2. For the CDR3, the DNA is TGTGCCAGCAGTTTAGTAAATCCGGGACTAGCAGGCGTCCTGACTTTC. Translating gives CASSLVNPGLAGVLTF.